This note documents a single TCR beta chain sequence. TCRdb recomputed calls from the multiplex PCR reads with MiXCR, one row per CDR3 protein. The data show about 52,000 distinct CDR3 sequences, 35% to 50% seen once. The data were obtained in a study of breast tumors, draining lymph nodes, adjacent tissues. The ends were cut back, 10 bases at V and 5 bases at J, with 35 bases in the middle. Germline lookup yields CDR1 SEHNR and CDR2 FQNEAQ (reference sequence). The CDR3 totals 19 residues. J is TRBJ2-5 and V is TRBV7-9; D is tentatively TRBD1 or TRBD2 (6 bases each). The sample taken for sequencing was breast tumor tissue. This clonotype originated in a female donor with breast cancer. Some clones in this sample may be carry-over from other donors' samples. In DNA, the CDR3 is TGTGCCATTTCCGAGGTAACGGCCAAAAACAGGGACTCTTGGGAGACCCAGTACTTC. Translated, it gives CAISEVTAKNRDSWETQYF.